One sample yielded the 13 T cell receptor beta chains listed below, sequenced in a study of vaccination effects on CD4 cells after COVID-19 (dated by TCRdb to 2021 to 2024). In the ViraFEST assay, PBMC were stimulated with viral peptide pools, and TCR sequencing was then used to find antigen-specific CD4+ T cell clonotypes based on their expansion. After about 10 days of culture, CD4+ T cells were isolated with the EasySep CD4+ T cell isolation kit. Library preparation used the immunoSEQ multiplex PCR assay. As stored in TCRdb, this immuneACCESS dataset retains in-frame rearrangements with V and J assigned. A fraction of the clones does not appear; measured against another copy, unresolved V genes explain less than half of the discrepancy, and the remainder lacks a known reason. Here the sample has 8,500 to 13,000 clones; around 74% occur a single time. Together, the top ten hold less than 25% of the sample.

Their antigens are not known. The sequences come from CD4+ T cells from PBMCs cultured with HCoV-229E spike peptides, collected before COVID-19 vaccination. This specimen's cell subset or site label, per the study, means: HCoV-229E spike overlapping peptide pool stimulation. The receptors come from a human donor who received a COVID-19 vaccine.

V and J are TRBV6-5 and TRBJ2-5, with TRBD2 matching over 9 bases. The germline CDR1 and CDR2 sequences are MNHEY and SVGAGI. The CDR3 runs 13 residues. V gave up 5 bases and J gave up 3 bases; unmatched junction bases: 1. The CDR3 bases are TGTGCCAGCAGTCCTAGCGGGGAAGAGACCCAGTACTTC. This encodes CASSPSGEETQYF.

This sequence joins TRBV11-2 and TRBJ2-2, with D hard to call. This CDR3 region has 13 residues. V lost 1 base to trimming and J lost 4 bases, with 4 bases between them. Germline V gene data show CDR1 as SGHAT and CDR2 as FQNNGV. CDR3 DNA sequence: TGTGCCAGCAGCTTAGTCGGCACCGGGGAGCTGTTTTTT. It is translated as CASSLVGTGELFF.

The CDR3 coding sequence is TGTGCCATCAGTCCCTCGGGGGGGGAAGGCGGGGAGCTGTTTTTT. It specifies CAISPSGGEGGELFF. The rearrangement links TRBV10-3 to TRBJ2-2; 8 bases are a match to TRBD2. Germline trimming cut 5 bases from V and 7 bases from J; bases unmatched to any gene: 9. This CDR3 is 15 amino acids long. CDR1 is ENHRY and CDR2 is SYGVKD in the germline V gene.

The genes are TRBV7-2 and TRBJ1-6; D not resolved. With 6 bases removed from V and 8 bases from J, the gap between germline ends came to 14 bases. Germline V lookup: CDR1 SGHTA, CDR2 FQGNSA. The CDR3 contains 14 residues. In DNA, the CDR3 is TGTGCCAGCAGGAGAGACCATGGGGATTCACCCCTCCACTTT. The encoded protein is CASRRDHGDSPLHF.

V usage is TRBV5-4 and J usage is TRBJ1-2, with D possibly being TRBD1 (6 bases). Germline V gives CDR1 SGHNT, CDR2 YYREEE (reference sequence). This CDR3 spans 13 amino acids. The V and J ends lost 6 bases and 2 bases respectively, with 11 bases between them. CDR3 sequence: CASKGGGNYGYTF. The CDR3 DNA is TGTGCCAGCAAGGGGGGCGGGAACTATGGCTACACCTTC.

This chain joins TRBV6-1 and TRBJ2-5; the D gene could be TRBD1 or TRBD2 (6 bases each). This CDR3 contains 16 residues. CDR1 MNHNS and CDR2 SASEGT come from the germline V gene. V dropped 4 bases and J dropped 1 base, with 16 bases sitting between them. CDR3: CASSALIGGGQETQYF. The CDR3 DNA is TGTGCCAGCAGTGCCCTAATCGGGGGCGGCCAAGAGACCCAGTACTTC.

The chain recombines TRBV29-1 with TRBJ1-2; D remains ambiguous. Between the trimmed V and J ends, which lost 0 bases and 3 bases, there was a span of 11 bases. Per germline, CDR1 SQVTM and CDR2 ANQGSEA. The CDR3 extends over 14 amino acids. CDR3 in amino acids: CSVEEWSGYYGYTF. The CDR3 DNA reads as TGCAGCGTTGAAGAATGGTCAGGATACTATGGCTACACCTTC.

The chain carries TRBV7-2 and TRBJ2-3, with D perhaps matching TRBD2 (6 bases). The CDR3 runs 13 residues. Germline assignment: CDR1 SGHTA and CDR2 FQGNSA. Trimming took 7 bases from V and 6 from J, leaving 14 bases between them. The CDR3 DNA is TGTGCCAGCATGGGGGAGGTTAGGGATACGCAGTATTTT. This sequence encodes CASMGEVRDTQYF.

The rearrangement links TRBV3-1 (or the pseudogene TRBV3-2) to TRBJ2-7; no reliable D call. CDR1 is LGHDT and CDR2 is YNNKEL in the germline V gene (reference sequence). This CDR3 has 11 amino acids. Trimming took off 0 bases at V and 4 bases at J, with 1 base between the two ends. The CDR3 DNA follows: TGTGCCAGCAGCCAAGAATACGAGCAGTACTTC. Translated, it gives CASSQEYEQYF.

The chain uses TRBV6-6 and TRBJ1-2; TRBD1 matches 9 bases. Germline loops: CDR1 MNHNY, CDR2 SVGAGI (reference sequence). The CDR3 length is 14 residues. Trimming cost V 4 bases and J 5 bases; bases outside gene matches: 5. The CDR3 nucleotides are TGTGCCAGCAGTTCAAAGACAGGGGGGTATGGCTACACCTTC. This encodes CASSSKTGGYGYTF.

The CDR3 DNA reads TGCGCCAGCAGCGAGGGGCTAGCGGGAGGCCGCCCGCACGAGCAGTACTTC. Translation gives CASSEGLAGGRPHEQYF. J is TRBJ2-7 and V is TRBV5-1; 11 positions agree with TRBD2. CDR3 size: 17 residues. The germline gives CDR1 SGHRS, CDR2 YFSETQ. The V gene end was trimmed by 4 bases and the J gene end by 5 bases; junction bases not matched to a gene: 14.

V gene TRBV5-1 combines with J gene TRBJ2-7; TRBD2 might be the D (6 bases). The CDR3 contains 13 residues. Germline assignment: CDR1 SGHRS and CDR2 YFSETQ. V dropped 0 bases and J dropped 6 bases, with 10 bases sitting between them. The CDR3 loop reads CASSLAGSSEQYF. The CDR3 nucleotides are TGCGCCAGCAGCTTGGCCGGGAGCTCCGAGCAGTACTTC.

The rearrangement links TRBV2 to TRBJ2-5, with 7 bases that match TRBD1. CDR3 length: 13 residues. Looked up from germline, CDR1 is SNHLY and CDR2 is FYNNEI. The junction had 3 bases not matched to a gene; V was cut back by 0 bases and J by 8 bases. The CDR3 region has the DNA TGTGCCAGCAGTGAAGCAGGGGGCGCCACCCAGTACTTC. Translation: CASSEAGGATQYF. The full variable domain, with the rest looked up from reference TRBV2 and TRBJ2-5, is EPEVTQTPSHQVTQMGQEVILRCVPISNHLYFYWYRQILGQKVEFLVSFYNNEISEKSEIFDDQFSVERPDGSNFTLKIRSTKLEDSAMYFCASSEAGGATQYFGPGTRLLVL.